This T cell receptor (beta chain) was sequenced for a study of blood T cell repertoires in COVID-19. At the level of the study: PBMCs, B-cell-depleted T cells, or T cells were the source of the cDNA or gDNA that made up the material.

Clones were sequenced by immunoSEQ multiplex PCR, and TCRdb holds only the in-frame ones, with some missing. The profile shows 95,000 to 150,000 clones, about four fifths of them singletons. Cohorts were based on clinical histories the participants reported. Donors in Cohort 3 who had recovered were those with two negative PCRs, healthcare professional clearance, or resolution of their symptoms. Material: PBMCs or T cells enriched from blood (not recorded which). This TCR derives from a woman in her 30s who had recovered from COVID-19.

CDR3 nucleotide sequence: TGTGCCAGCAGCCAAGGGGGCAGGGAGGGCTATGGCTACACCTTC. It specifies CASSQGGREGYGYTF. The chain has TRBV3-1 (or the pseudogene TRBV3-2) and TRBJ1-2; TRBD1 is a possible D gene (5 bases). The CDR3 runs 15 residues. Trimming removed 1 base from V and 4 bases from J, with 13 bases in between. Per the germline V gene, CDR1 is LGHDT and CDR2 is YNNKEL (reference sequence).